The 9 T cell receptor delta chains below come from one sample, sequenced in a study of DNA immune sequencing with unique molecular identifiers. Primers for all 8 TRDV and 4 TRDJ genes amplified genomic DNA in 32-plex. The library had 12-nucleotide UMIs introduced over roughly 3 barcoding cycles, then a second adapter PCR. TCRdb redid clone calling on the multiplex PCR reads using CATT. The table lists under 2,500 delta-chain clones, about 6.3% of them singletons. Sequences were obtained from gamma-delta T cells from buffy coat blood. The source is a human donor in good health.

There are a few counts of this clone. A single base is all that separates this from a far larger clone, so a read error is likely. Other nucleotide sequences in the sample specify the same CDR3. V gene TRDV2 combines with J gene TRDJ1, with D tentatively TRDD3 (6 bases). The CDR3 sequence is 16 residues long. The germline CDR1 and CDR2 sequences are GEAIGNYY and EKD. The CDR3 sequence: CACDTVGVMYTDKLIF. The CDR3 DNA reads as TGTGCGTGTGACACCGTGGGGGTCATGTACACCGATAAACTCATCTTT.

This clone came up many times. The rearrangement uses TRDV2 and TRDJ1, with 13 bases that match TRDD3. Germline V CDR1 and CDR2: GEAIGNYY, EKD. Trimming took 3 bases from V and 2 from J; bases not matched to a gene: 17. This CDR3 contains 20 residues. The CDR3 protein is CACDGLLGDTRRVLTDKLIF. The CDR3 DNA follows: TGTGCCTGTGACGGATTACTGGGGGATACGCGCCGCGTCCTTACCGATAAACTCATCTTT.

The J gene is TRDJ1; the V gene was not called; no DNA check was done on the table's D call, TRDD3. This CDR3 comprises 17 residues. CDR3 sequence (DNA): TGTGCTCTTGGGGAAACTTCCAACTCAAGGATACGGGATAAACTCATCTTT. It encodes CALGETSNSRIRDKLIF.

About this clone: The protein that TCRdb holds for this DNA derives from a much larger clone and differs from the translated DNA at residue 8, which likely indicates a read error; the protein shown here is translated from the DNA. The chain employs TRDV2 and TRDJ1; unclear D gene. The CDR3 runs to 15 residues. The V and J ends lost 0 bases and 0 bases respectively, with 10 bases between them. CDR1 is GEAIGNYY, CDR2 EKD, per germline. CDR3 sequence reads: CACDTIGSHTDKLIF. CDR3 bases: TGTGCCTGTGACACCATTGGGTCCCACACCGATAAACTCATCTTT.

On this clone itself: The protein TCRdb lists belongs to a much larger clone and differs from this DNA's translation at residue 7, which points to a read error; the protein shown is made from the DNA. The V call is TRDV2, the J call TRDJ1; D remains ambiguous. The CDR3 loop spans 14 amino acids. Germline V CDR1 and CDR2: GEAIGNYY, EKD. V shed 0 bases and J shed 4 bases, with 11 bases lying between them. CDR3 coding DNA: TGTGCCTGTGACACCCTGGTGGTGTACGATAAACTCATCTTT. As protein: CACDTLVVYDKLIF.

This clone appeared once. For the J gene the call is TRDJ1; the V gene lacks a call; the table calls TRDD3, which could not be checked here. The CDR3 consists of 15 residues. CDR3 sequence reads: CALGPTMGEADKLIF. The DNA for the CDR3 is TGTGCTCTTGGGCCTACGATGGGGGAAGCCGATAAACTCATCTTT.

This clone was counted only a few times. A far larger clone differs by one base, so this is likely a read error. This sample also contains other DNA sequences that code for the same CDR3. With the J gene uncalled, the V gene is TRDV1; the DNA was not compared with TRDD3, the D call given in the table. The CDR3 spans 30 residues. Germline V gene data show CDR1 as TSWWSYY and CDR2 as QGS. CDR3 amino acids: CALGEQGPSPSYPWKGYWGFTPTYTDKLIF. The DNA of the CDR3 is TGTGCTCTTGGGGAACAAGGGCCCTCGCCTTCCTATCCGTGGAAGGGCTATTGGGGGTTCACGCCCACATACACCGATAAACTAATCTTT.

Concerning this clone: This DNA's translation and the protein TCRdb lists, from a much larger clone, do not match at residue 11, likely due to a read error; the protein shown is translated from the DNA. This chain joins TRDV2 and TRDJ1; 8 bases line up with TRDD3. Trimming took 3 bases from V and 3 from J; bases not matched to a gene: 23. This CDR3 region has 20 residues. Germline CDR1 reads GEAIGNYY; CDR2 reads EKD. The CDR3 nucleotides read TGTGCCTGTGACCAAGTCCCCGCTTCTACTTGGGGATACCCGTCCGATAAACTCATCTTT. The encoded protein is CACDQVPASTWGYPSDKLIF.

Of note for this clone: TCRdb has a much larger clone's protein, which differs at residue 4 from the translation of this DNA, likely because of a read error; what is shown is the protein translated from the DNA. This chain uses TRDV1 with TRDJ1; the match to TRDD3 covers 13 bases. In the absence of a J gene in TCRdb, the DNA was matched to germline to assign it here. Germline CDR1 reads TSWWSYY; CDR2 reads QGS. The CDR3 is 26 residues long. CDR3 sequence (DNA): TGTGCTCTTTGGGAATCGGCCCCCTACCACCCCCCTCACTGGGGGATACGCGGCATACCTCTCGATAAACTCATCTTT. The encoded protein is CALWESAPYHPPHWGIRGIPLDKLIF.